Below, one T cell receptor beta chain is given with its context. The antigen remains undetermined. From the 5' RACE reads, TCRdb called clonotypes with MiXCR, one entry per CDR3 protein. The data show 470,000 or so distinct CDR3 sequences, 25% to 30% seen once. The ends were cut back, 7 bases at V and 2 bases at J, with 17 bases in the middle. This CDR3 region has 16 residues. Germline values: CDR1 SNHLY, CDR2 FYNNEI. This sample stems from a study of CD8 T cells in ankylosing spondylitis. Regarding the study as a whole: Seemingly distinctive of ankylosing spondylitis blood was a TCR beta motif formed by eight highly homologous variants.

This TCR was recovered from a male donor with ankylosing spondylitis. The chain employs TRBV2 and TRBJ1-4; D is ambiguous. What was sequenced was blood, either unsorted or a sorted T cell fraction (not recorded which). CDR3 sequence: CASTRAFTGTNEKLFF. CDR3 nucleotide sequence: TGTGCCAGCACACGGGCCTTTACTGGGACTAATGAAAAACTGTTTTTT.